This T cell receptor beta chain was identified during a study of identical twins. Study outcomes and limitations: Models underestimated how often monozygotic twins shared out-of-frame TCR alpha. Insertions ran lower in abundant cord blood beta clonotypes, though not in memory repertoires. Twins' excess sharing was less marked for out-of-frame beta sequences.

Looked up from germline, CDR1 is SGHKS and CDR2 is YYEKEE (reference sequence). The CDR3 extends over 15 amino acids. This clonotype was seen a handful of times. Antigen specificity is unknown. A junction boundary mismatches the germline segment, possibly from a read error. A universal primer site came from template switching; cDNA carried unique molecular identifiers. TCRdb analysed the 5' RACE reads with MiXCR anew, one entry per CDR3 protein. In the table there are 200,000 to 300,000 distinct CDR3 sequences, roughly 7.5% of which are singletons. The same data also contributed to another study, on yellow fever vaccine responses in identical twins.

The sequence derives from a woman aged 18-29 years in good health. V usage is TRBV5-5 and J usage is TRBJ2-5, with 10 positions matching TRBD1. The source material was CD8+ T cells sorted from blood. CDR3: CASSLAPGQGKTQYF. CDR3 in DNA: TGTGCCAGCAGTTTGGCTCCGGGACAGGGGAAGACCCAGTACTTC.